The entry below gives a single T cell receptor (beta chain) sequence along with its context. Data came from immunoSEQ multiplex PCR; TCRdb stores just in-frame clones and leaves some out. The profile shows about 150,000 clones, less than 95% of them singletons. It was the approximately 120-subject validation cohort, separate from the approximately 700-subject first cohort, to which the donors belonged. This CDR3 has 14 amino acids. V lost 1 base and J lost 0, with 7 bases in between. Germline CDR1 is KGHSH and CDR2 is LQKENI. These data are taken from a study of cytomegalovirus exposure and HLA in healthy donors. Whole-study context: A later analysis reported the same platform for the 100 to 150 validation repertoires and the 666 first-cohort repertoires.

The chain couples TRBV18 to TRBJ2-7; D is possibly TRBD1 (6 bases). The TCR sequence derives from a man younger than 35 in good health and CMV-seropositive. Sequenced input: PBMCs. CDR3 residues: CASSPRDNSYEQYF. Written as DNA, the CDR3 is TGTGCCAGCTCACCACGGGACAACTCCTACGAGCAGTACTTC.